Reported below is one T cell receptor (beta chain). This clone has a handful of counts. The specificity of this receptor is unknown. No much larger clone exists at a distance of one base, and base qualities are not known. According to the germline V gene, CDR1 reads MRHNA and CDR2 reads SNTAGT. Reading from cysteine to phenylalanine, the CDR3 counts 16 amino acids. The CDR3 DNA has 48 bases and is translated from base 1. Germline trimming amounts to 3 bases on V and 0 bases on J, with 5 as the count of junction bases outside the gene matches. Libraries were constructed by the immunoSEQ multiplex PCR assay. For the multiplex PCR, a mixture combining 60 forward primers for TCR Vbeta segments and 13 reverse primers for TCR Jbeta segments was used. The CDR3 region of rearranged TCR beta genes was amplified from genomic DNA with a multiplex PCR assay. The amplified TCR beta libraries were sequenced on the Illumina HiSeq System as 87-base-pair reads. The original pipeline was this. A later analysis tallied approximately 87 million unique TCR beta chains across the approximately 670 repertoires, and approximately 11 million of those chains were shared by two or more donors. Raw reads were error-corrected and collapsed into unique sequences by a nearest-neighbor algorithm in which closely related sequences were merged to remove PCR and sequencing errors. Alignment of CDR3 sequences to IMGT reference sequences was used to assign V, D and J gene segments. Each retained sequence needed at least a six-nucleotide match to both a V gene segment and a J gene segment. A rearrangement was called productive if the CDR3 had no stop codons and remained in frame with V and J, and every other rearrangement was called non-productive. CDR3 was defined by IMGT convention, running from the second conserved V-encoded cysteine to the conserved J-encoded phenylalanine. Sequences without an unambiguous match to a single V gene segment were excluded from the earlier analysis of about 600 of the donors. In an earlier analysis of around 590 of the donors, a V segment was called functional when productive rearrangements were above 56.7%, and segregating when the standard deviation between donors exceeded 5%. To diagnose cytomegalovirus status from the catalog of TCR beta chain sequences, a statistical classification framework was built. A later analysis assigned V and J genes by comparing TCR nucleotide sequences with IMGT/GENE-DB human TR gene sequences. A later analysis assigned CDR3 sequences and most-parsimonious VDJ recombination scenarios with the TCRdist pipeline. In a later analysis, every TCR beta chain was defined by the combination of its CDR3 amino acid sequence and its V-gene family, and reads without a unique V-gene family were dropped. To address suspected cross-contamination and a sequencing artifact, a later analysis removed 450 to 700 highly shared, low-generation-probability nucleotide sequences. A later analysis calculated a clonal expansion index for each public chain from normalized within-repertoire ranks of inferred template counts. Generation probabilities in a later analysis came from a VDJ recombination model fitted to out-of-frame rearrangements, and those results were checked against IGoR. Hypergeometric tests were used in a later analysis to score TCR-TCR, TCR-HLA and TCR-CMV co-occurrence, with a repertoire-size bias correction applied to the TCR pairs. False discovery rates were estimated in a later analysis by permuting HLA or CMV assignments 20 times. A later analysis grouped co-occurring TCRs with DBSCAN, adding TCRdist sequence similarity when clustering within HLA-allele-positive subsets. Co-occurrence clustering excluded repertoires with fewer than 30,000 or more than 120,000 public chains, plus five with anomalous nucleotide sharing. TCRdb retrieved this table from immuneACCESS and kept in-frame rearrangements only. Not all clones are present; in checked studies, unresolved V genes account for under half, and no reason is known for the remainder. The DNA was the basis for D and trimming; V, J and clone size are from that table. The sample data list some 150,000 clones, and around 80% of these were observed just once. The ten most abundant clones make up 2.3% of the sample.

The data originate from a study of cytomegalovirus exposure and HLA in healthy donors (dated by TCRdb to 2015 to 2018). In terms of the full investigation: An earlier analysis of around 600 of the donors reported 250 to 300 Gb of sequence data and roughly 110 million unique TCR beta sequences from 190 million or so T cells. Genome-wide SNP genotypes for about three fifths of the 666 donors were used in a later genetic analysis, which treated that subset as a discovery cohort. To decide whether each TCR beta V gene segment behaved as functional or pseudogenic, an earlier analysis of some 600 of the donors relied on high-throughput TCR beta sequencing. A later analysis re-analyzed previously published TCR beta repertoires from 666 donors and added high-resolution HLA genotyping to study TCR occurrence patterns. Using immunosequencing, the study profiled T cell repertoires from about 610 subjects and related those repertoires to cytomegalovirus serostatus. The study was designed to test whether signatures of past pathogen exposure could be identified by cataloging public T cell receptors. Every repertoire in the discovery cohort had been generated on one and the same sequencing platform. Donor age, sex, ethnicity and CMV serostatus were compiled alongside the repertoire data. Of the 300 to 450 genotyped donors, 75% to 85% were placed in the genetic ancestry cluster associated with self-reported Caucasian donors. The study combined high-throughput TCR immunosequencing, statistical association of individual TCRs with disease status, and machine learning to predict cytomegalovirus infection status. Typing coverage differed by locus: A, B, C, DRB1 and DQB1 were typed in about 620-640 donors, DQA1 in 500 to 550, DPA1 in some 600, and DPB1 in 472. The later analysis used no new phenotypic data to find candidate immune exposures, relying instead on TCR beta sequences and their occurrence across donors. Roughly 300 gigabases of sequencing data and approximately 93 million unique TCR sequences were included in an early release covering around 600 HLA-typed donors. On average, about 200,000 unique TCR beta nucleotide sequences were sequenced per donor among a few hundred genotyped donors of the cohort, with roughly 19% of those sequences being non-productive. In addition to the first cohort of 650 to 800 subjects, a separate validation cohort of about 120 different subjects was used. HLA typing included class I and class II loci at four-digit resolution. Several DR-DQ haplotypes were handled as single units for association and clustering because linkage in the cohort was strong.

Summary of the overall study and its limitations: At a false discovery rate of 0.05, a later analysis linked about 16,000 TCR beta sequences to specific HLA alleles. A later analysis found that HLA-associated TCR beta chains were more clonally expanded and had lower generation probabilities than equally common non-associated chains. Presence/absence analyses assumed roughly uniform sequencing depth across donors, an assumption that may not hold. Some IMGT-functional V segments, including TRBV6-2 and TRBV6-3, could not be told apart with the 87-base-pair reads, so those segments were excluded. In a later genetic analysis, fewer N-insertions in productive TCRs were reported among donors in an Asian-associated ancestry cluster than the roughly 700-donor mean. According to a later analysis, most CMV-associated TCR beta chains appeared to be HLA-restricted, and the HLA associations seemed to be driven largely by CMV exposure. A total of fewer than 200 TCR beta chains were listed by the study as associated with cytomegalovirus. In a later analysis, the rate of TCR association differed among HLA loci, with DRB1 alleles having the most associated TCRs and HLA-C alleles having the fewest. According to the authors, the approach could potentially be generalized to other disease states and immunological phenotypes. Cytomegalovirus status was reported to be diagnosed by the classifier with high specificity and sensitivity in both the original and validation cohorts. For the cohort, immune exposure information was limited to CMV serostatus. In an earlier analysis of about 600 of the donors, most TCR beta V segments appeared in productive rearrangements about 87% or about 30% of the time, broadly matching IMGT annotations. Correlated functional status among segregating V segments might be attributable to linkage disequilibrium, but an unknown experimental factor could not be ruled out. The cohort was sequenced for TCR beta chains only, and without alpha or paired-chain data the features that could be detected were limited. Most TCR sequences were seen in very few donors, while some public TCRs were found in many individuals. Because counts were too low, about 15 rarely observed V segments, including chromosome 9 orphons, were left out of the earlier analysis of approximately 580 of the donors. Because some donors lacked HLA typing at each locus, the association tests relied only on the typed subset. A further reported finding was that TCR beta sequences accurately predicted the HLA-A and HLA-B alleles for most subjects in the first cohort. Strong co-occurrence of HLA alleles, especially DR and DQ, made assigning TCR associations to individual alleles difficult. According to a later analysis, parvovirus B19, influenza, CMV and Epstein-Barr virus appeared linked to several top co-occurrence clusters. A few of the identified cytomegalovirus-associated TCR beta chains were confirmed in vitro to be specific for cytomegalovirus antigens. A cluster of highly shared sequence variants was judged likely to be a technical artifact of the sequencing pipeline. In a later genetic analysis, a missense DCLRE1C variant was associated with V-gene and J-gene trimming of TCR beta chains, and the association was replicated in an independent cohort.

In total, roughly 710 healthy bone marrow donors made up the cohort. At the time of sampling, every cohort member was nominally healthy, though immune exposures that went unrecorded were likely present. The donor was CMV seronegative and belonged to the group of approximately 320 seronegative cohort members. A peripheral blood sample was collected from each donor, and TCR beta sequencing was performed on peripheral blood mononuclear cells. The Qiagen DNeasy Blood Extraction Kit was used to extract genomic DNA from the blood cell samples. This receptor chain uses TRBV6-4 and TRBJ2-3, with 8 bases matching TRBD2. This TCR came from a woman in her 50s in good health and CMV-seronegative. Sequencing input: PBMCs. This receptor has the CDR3 CASSELAADSTDTQYF. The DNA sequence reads TGTGCCAGCAGTGAACTAGCGGCCGACAGCACAGATACGCAGTATTTT.